The T cell receptor (beta chain) under discussion was sequenced for a study of breast tumors, draining lymph nodes, adjacent tissues. CDR1 is SGDLS and CDR2 is YYNGEE in the germline V gene. V lost 3 bases to trimming and J lost 5 bases, with 10 bases between them. CDR3 length equals 13 residues. One entry per CDR3 protein, called by TCRdb with MiXCR from the multiplex PCR reads. The sample has about 15,000 distinct CDR3 sequences, roughly 50% seen once. This chain connects TRBV9 to TRBJ2-3; no clear D gene. Sequencing input: tumor-adjacent breast tissue. This sequence originates from a female donor with breast cancer. Some clones in this sample may be carry-over from other donors' samples. The CDR3 here is CASSAEDRDTQYF. The DNA of the CDR3 is TGTGCCAGCAGCGCAGAAGATCGAGATACGCAGTATTTT.